The T cell receptor beta chain described here comes from a study of blood T cell repertoires in COVID-19. Study background: Specimens from acute and convalescent COVID-19 originated in the United States, Italy and Spain. From T cells, B-cell-depleted T cells, or PBMCs came the material, which was cDNA or gDNA.

Per the study methods: Amplified reference gene primers provided the basis for estimating nucleated cell counts. Sequencing used immunoSEQ multiplex PCR; TCRdb keeps in-frame clones, though not all of them. Clonal size and the V and J genes are those of that table, whereas D and trimming came from the DNA. Of around 200,000 clones in the sample, around 85% are singletons; the top ten hold less than 25%. The sequence derives from a man between 65 and 85 years old with active or convalescent COVID-19. The sample comprised peripheral blood.

The CDR3 reads CASTDDRGPNTEAFF. As DNA, the CDR3 is TGTGCCAGTACAGATGACAGGGGCCCGAACACTGAAGCTTTCTTT. V and J are TRBV19 and TRBJ1-1, with 8 nucleotides matching TRBD1. In germline, CDR1 is LNHDA, CDR2 SQIVND (reference sequence). V lost 7 bases and J lost 1; bases outside the gene matches: 8. The CDR3 extends over 15 amino acids.